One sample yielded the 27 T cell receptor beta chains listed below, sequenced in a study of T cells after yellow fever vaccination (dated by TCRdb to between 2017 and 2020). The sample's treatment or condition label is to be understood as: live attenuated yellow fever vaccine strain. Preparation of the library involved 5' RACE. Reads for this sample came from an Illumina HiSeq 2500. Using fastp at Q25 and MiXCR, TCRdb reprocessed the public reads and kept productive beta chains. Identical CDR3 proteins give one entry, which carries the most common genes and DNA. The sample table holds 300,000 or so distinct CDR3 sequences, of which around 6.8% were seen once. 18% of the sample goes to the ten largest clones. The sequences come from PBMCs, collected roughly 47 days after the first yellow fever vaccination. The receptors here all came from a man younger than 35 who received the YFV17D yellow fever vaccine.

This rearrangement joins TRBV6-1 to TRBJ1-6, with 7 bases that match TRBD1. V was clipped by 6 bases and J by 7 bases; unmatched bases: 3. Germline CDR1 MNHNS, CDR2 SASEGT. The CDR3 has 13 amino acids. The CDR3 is CASRRQGNSPLHF. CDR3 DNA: TGTGCCAGCAGACGACAGGGCAATTCACCCCTCCACTTT.

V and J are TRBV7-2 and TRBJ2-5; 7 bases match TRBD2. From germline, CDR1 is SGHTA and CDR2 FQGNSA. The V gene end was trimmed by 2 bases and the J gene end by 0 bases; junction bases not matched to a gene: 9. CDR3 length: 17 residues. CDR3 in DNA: TGTGCCAGCAGCTTAATGGGGGTGGGGGGGTACCAAGAGACCCAGTACTTC. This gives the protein CASSLMGVGGYQETQYF.

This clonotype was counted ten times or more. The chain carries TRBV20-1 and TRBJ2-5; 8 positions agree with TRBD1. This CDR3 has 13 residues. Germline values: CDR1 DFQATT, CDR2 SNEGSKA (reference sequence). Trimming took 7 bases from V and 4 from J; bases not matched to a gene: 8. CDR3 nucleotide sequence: TGCAGTGTTGCGACAGGGGTGGTAGAGACCCAGTACTTC. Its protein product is CSVATGVVETQYF.

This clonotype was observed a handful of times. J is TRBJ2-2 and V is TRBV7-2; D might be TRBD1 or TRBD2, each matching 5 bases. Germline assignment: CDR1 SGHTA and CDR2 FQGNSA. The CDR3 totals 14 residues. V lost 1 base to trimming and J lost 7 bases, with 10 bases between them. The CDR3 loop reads CASSLGGSGGELFF. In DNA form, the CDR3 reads TGTGCCAGCAGCTTAGGGGGGTCAGGCGGGGAGCTGTTTTTT.

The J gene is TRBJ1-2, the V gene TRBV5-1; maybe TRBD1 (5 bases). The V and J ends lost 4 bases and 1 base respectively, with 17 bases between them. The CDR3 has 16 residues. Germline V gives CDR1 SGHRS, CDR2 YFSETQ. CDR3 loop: CASSLSTGRNNYGYTF. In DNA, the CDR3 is TGCGCCAGCAGCCTATCCACGGGACGGAATAACTATGGCTACACCTTC.

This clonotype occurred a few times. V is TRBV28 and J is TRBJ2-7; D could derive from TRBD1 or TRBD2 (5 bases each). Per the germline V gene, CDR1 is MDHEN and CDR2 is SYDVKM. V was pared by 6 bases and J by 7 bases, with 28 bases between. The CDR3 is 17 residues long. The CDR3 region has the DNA TGTGCCAGCAGCCCTGCTGGTATGGGCGAGGGGAGCGGTGAGCAGTACGTC. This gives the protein CASSPAGMGEGSGEQYV.

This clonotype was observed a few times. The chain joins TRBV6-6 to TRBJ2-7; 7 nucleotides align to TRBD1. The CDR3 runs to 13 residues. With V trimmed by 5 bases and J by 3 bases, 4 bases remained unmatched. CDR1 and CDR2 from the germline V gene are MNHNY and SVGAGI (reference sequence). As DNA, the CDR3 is TGTGCCAGCAGTCACGACAGGGTCTACGAGCAGTACTTC. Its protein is CASSHDRVYEQYF.

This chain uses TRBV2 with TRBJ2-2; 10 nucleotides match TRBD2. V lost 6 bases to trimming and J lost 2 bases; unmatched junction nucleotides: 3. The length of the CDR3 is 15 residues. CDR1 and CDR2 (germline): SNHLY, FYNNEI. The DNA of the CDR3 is TGTGCCAGCAGGAGGACTAGCGGTAACACCGGGGAGCTGTTTTTT. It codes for CASRRTSGNTGELFF.

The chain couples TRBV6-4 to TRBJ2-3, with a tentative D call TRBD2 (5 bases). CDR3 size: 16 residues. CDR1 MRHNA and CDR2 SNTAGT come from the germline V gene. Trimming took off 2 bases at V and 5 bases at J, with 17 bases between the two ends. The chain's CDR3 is CASSDRRATIEDTQYF. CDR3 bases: TGTGCCAGCAGTGACCGGCGGGCCACTATAGAAGATACGCAGTATTTT.

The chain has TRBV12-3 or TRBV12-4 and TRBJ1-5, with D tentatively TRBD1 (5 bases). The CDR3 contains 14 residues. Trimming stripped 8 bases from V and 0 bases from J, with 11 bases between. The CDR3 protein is CASRDAYSNQPQHF. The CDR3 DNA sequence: TGTGCCAGCCGGGACGCCTATAGCAATCAGCCCCAGCATTTT.

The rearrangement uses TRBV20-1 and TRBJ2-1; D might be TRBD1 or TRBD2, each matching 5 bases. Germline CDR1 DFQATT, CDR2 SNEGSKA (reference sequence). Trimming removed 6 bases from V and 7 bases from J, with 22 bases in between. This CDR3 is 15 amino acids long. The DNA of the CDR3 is TGCAGTGCAACCCCCAGGGTAGAGGGATTGAATGAGCAGTTCTTC. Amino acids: CSATPRVEGLNEQFF.

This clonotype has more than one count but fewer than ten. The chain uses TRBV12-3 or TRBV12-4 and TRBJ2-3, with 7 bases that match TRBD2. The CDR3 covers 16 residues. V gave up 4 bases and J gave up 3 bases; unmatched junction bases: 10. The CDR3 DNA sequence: TGTGCCAGCAGTTGGGCCGGTGGGGGGGGGACAGATACGCAGTATTTT. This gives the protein CASSWAGGGGTDTQYF.

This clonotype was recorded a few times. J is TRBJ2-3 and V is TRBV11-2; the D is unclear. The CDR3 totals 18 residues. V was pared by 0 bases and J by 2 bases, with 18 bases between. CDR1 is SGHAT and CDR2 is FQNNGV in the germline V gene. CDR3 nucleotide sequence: TGTGCCAGCAGCTTAGATCTGTGGGCGGACCAAAACACAGATACGCAGTATTTT. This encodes CASSLDLWADQNTDTQYF.

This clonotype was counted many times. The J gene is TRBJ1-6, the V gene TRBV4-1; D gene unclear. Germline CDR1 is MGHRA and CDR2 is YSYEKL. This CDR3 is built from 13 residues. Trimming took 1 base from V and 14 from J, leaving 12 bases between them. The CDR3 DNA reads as TGCGCCAGCAGCCAAGTTTCGGGGAAGGCCCTCCACTTT. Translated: CASSQVSGKALHF.

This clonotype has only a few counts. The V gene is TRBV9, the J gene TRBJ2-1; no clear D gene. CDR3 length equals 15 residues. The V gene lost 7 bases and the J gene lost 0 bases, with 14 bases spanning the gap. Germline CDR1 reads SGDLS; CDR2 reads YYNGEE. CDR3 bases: TGTGCCAGCGGTCGTCAGCAGAGCTCCTACAATGAGCAGTTCTTC. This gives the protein CASGRQQSSYNEQFF.

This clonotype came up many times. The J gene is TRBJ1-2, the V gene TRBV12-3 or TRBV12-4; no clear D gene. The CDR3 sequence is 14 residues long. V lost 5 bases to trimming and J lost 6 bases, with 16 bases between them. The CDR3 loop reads CASSPGPPGDGYTF. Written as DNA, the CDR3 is TGTGCCAGCAGTCCCGGACCTCCCGGGGATGGCTACACCTTC.

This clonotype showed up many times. For the CDR3, the DNA is TGCGCCAGCAGCCCTCCGACTGGAACCGGGGAGCTGTTTTTT. Residues: CASSPPTGTGELFF. V is TRBV5-1 and J is TRBJ2-2; D ambiguous. The CDR3 consists of 14 residues. The V gene's germline CDR1 is SGHRS and CDR2 YFSETQ. Trimming cost V 4 bases and J 5 bases, with 12 bases left between them.

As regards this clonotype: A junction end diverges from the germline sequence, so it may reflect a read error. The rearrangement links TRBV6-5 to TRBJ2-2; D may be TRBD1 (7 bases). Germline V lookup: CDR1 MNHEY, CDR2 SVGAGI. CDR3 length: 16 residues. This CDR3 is CASSFVQGGPTGEPFF. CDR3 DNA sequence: TGTGCCAGCAGTTTCGTTCAGGGGGGCCCCACCGGGGAGCCGTTTTTT.

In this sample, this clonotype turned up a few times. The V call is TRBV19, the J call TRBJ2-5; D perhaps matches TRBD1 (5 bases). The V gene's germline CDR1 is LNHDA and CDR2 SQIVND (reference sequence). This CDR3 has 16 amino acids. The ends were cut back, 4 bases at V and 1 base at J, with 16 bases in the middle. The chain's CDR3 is CASSNSRREPQETQYF. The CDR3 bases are TGTGCCAGTAGTAACAGCCGCAGGGAACCCCAAGAGACCCAGTACTTC.

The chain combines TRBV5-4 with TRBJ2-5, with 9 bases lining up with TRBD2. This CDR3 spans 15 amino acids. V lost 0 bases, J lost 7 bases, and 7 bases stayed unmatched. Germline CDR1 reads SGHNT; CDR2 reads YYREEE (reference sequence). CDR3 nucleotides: TGTGCCAGCAGCTTGGGGACTAGCGATTTCCGGACCCAGTACTTC. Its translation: CASSLGTSDFRTQYF.

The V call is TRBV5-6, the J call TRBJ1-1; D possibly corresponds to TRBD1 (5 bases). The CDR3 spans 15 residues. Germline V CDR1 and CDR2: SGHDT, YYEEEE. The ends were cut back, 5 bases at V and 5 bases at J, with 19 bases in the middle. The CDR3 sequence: CASSWIHRGVTEAFF. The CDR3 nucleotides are TGTGCCAGCAGTTGGATACATCGGGGGGTAACTGAAGCTTTCTTT.

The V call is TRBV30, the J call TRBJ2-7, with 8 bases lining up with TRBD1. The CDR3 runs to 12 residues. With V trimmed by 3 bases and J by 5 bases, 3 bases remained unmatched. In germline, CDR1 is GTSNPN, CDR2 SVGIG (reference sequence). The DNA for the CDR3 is TGTGCCTGGAGGGCAGGGGGCAACGAGCAGTACTTC. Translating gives CAWRAGGNEQYF.

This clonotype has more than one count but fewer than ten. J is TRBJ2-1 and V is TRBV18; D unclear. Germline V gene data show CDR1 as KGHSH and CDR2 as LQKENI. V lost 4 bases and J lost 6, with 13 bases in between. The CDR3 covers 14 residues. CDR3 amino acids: CASSRTQASNEQFF. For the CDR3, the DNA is TGTGCCAGCTCACGAACGCAGGCAAGCAATGAGCAGTTCTTC.

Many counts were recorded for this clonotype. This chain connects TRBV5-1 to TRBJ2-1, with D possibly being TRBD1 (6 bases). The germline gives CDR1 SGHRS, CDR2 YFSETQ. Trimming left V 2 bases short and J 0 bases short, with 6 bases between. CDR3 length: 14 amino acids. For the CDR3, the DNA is TGCGCCAGCAGCTTACAGGGCTCCTACAATGAGCAGTTCTTC. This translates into CASSLQGSYNEQFF. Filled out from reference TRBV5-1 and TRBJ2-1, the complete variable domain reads KAGVTQTPRYLIKTRGQQVTLSCSPISGHRSVSWYQQTPGQGLQFLFEYFSETQRNKGNFPGRFSGRQFSNSRSEMNVSTLELGDSALYLCASSLQGSYNEQFFGPGTRLTVL.

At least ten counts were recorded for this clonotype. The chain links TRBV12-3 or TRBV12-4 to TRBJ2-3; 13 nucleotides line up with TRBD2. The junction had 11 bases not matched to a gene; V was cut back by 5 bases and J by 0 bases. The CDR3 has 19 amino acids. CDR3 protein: CASSDPGLAGALSTDTQYF. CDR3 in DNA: TGTGCCAGCAGTGACCCTGGACTAGCGGGGGCCCTTAGCACAGATACGCAGTATTTT.

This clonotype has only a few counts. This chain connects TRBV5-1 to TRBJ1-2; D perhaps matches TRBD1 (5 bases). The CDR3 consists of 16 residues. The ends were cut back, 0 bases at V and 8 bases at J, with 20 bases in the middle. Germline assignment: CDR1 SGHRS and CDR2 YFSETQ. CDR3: CASSLDTPFGGRGYTF. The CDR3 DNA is TGCGCCAGCAGCTTGGACACCCCGTTCGGGGGGAGAGGCTACACCTTC.

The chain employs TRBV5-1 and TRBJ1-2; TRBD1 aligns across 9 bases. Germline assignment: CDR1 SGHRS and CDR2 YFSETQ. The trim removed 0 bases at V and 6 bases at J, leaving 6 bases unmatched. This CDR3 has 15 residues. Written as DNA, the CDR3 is TGCGCCAGCAGCTTGGGGGACAGGGAAAGGAATGGCTACACCTTC. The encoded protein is CASSLGDRERNGYTF.